This note documents a single T cell receptor (beta chain) sequence. The sample comes from a study of blood T cell repertoires in COVID-19. This table comes from immunoSEQ multiplex PCR, and its TCRdb copy is limited to in-frame clones, with some not included. This sample has a few hundred thousand clones, with about four fifths found just once. This CDR3 region has 14 residues. Germline lookup yields CDR1 KGHSH and CDR2 LQKENI. Trimming stripped 4 bases from V and 6 bases from J, with 12 bases between. This chain links TRBV18 with TRBJ2-2; D gene ambiguous. The origin of this receptor is a man aged 35 to 55 who had been exposed to COVID-19. Material: PBMCs or T cells enriched from blood (not recorded which). CDR3 sequence reads: CASSQSAQPGELFF. The DNA for the CDR3 is TGTGCCAGCTCACAGTCGGCACAGCCCGGGGAGCTGTTTTTT. Variable domain in full (rest from reference TRBV18 and TRBJ2-2): NAGVMQNPRHLVRRRGQEARLRCSPMKGHSHVYWYRQLPEEGLKFMVYLQKENIIDESGMPKERFSAEFPKEGPSILRIQQVVRGDSAAYFCASSQSAQPGELFFGEGSRLTVL.